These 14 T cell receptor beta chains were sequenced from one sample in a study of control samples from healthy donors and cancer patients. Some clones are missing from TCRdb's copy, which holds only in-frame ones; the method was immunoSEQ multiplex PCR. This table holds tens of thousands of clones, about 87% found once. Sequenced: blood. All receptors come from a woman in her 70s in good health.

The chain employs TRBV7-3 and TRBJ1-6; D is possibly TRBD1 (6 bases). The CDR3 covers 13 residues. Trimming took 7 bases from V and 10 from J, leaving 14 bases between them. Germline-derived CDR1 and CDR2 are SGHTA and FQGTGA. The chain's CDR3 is CASTPGELSPLHF. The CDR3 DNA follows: TGTGCCAGCACCCCAGGGGAATTGTCACCCCTCCACTTT. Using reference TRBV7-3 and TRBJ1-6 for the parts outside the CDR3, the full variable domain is GAGVSQTPSNKVTEKGKYVELRCDPISGHTALYWYRQSLGQGPEFLIYFQGTGAADDSGLPNDRFFAVRPEGSVSTLKIQRTERGDSAVYLCASTPGELSPLHFGNGTRLTVT.

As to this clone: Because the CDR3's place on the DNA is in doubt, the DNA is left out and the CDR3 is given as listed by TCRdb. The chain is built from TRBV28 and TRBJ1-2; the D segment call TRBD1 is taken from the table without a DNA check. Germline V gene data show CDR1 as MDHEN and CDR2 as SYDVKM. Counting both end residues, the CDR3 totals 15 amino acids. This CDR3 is CASSSPLWGPHGYTF.

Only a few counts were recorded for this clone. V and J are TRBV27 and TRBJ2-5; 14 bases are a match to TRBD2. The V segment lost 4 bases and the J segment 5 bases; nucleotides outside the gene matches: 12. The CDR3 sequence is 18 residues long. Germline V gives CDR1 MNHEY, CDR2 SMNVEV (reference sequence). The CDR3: CASSSGVGTSGSRETQYF. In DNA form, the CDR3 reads TGTGCCAGCAGTTCCGGGGTCGGGACTAGCGGGAGTAGGGAGACCCAGTACTTC.

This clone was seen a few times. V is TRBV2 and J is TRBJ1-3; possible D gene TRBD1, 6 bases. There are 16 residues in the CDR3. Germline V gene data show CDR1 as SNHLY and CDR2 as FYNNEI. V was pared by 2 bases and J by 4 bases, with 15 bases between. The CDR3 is CASSESRQGRGNTIYF. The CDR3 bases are TGTGCCAGCAGTGAATCGCGGCAGGGGAGAGGAAACACCATATATTTT.

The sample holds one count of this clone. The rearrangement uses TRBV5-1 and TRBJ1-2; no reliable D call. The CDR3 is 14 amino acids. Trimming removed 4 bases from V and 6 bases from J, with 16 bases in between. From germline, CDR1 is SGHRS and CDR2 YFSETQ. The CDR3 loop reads CASSPGETSNGYTF. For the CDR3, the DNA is TGCGCCAGCAGCCCCGGAGAGACGAGCAATGGCTACACCTTC.

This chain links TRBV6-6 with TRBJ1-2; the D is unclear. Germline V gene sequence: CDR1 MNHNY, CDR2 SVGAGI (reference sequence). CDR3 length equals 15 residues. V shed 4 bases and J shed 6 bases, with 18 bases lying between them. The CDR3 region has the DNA TGTGCCAGCAGTTGGAGTTCCCTTAGGGAACATGGCTACACCTTC. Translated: CASSWSSLREHGYTF.

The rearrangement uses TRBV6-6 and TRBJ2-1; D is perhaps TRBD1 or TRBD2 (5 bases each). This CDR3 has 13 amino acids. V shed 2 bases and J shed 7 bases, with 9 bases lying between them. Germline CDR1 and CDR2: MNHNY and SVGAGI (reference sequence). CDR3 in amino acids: CASSYGEGNEQFF. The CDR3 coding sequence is TGTGCCAGCAGTTACGGCGAGGGGAATGAGCAGTTCTTC.

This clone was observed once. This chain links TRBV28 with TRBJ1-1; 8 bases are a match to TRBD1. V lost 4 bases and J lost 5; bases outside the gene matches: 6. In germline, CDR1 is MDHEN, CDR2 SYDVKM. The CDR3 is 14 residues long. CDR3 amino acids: CASSSGQGWTEAFF. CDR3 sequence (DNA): TGTGCCAGCAGTTCCGGACAGGGTTGGACTGAAGCTTTCTTT.

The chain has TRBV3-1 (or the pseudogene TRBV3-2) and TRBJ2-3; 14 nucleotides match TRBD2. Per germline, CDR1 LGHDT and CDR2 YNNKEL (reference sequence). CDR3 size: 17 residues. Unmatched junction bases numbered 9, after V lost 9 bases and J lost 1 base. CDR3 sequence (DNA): TGTGCCAGTTCCTTTTCGGGACTAGCGGGGGGCACAGATACGCAGTATTTT. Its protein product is CASSFSGLAGGTDTQYF.

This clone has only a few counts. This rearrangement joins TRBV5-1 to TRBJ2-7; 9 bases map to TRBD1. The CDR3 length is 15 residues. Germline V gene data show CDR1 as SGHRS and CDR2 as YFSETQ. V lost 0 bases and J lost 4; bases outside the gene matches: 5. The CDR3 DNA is TGCGCCAGCAGCTTGGAACAGGGGGCGCTTTACGAGCAGTACTTC. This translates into CASSLEQGALYEQYF.

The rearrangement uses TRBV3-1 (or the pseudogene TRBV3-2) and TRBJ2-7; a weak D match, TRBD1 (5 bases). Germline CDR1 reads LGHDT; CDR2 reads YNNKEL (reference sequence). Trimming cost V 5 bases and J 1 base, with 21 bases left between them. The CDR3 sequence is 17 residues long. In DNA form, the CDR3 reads TGTGCCAGCAGCAAGGGGTTGGTAGACCCCCTTTCCTACGAGCAGTACTTC. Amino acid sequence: CASSKGLVDPLSYEQYF.

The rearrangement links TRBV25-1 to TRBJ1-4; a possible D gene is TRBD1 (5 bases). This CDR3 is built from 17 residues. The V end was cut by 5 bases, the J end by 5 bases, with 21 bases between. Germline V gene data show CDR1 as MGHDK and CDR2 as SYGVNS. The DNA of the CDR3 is TGTGCCAGCAGTCTAGGATGGGGGTACGACGGGAATGAAAAACTGTTTTTT. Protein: CASSLGWGYDGNEKLFF.

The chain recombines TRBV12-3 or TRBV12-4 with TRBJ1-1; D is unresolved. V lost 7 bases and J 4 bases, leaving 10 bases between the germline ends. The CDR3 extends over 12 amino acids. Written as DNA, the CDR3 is TGTGCCAGCACTTCCCTGCGCACTGAAGCTTTCTTT. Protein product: CASTSLRTEAFF.

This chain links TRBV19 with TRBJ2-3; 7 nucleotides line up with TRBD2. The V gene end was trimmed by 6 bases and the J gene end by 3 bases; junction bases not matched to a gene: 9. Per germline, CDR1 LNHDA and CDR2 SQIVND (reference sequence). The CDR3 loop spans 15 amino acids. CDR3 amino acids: CASSAGFGGTDTQYF. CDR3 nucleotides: TGTGCCAGTAGCGCTGGATTCGGGGGGACAGATACGCAGTATTTT.